Below, 26 T cell receptor beta chains from the same sample are listed, as sequenced in a study of T cell repertoires in cytomegalovirus infection. TCRdb processed the reads anew with MiXCR; each CDR3 protein has one entry. The sample shows about a million distinct CDR3 sequences, around 30% of them seen only once. The antigens of these receptors remain unknown. Source: cultured CD8+ T cells from PBMCs, taken from culture after CMV antigen stimulation. The receptors stem from a human donor in good health (CMV status not recorded). Some clones in this sample may be carry-over from other donors' samples.

A few counts support this clonotype. The chain combines TRBV7-9 with TRBJ2-3; D assignment may be TRBD1 or TRBD2 (6 bases each). CDR3 length: 15 amino acids. Germline-derived CDR1 and CDR2 are SEHNR and FQNEAQ (reference sequence). Trimming left V 6 bases short and J 4 bases short, with 17 bases between. In DNA form, the CDR3 reads TGTGCCAGCAGTTCGTCAAGTGGGGGGCCAGATACGCAGTATTTT. Its protein is CASSSSSGGPDTQYF.

About this clonotype: One end of the junction does not line up with germline, which may come from a read error. The chain couples TRBV7-8 to TRBJ2-1, with D tentatively TRBD2 (7 bases). Germline loops: CDR1 SGHVS, CDR2 FQNEAQ. This CDR3 has 15 residues. The CDR3 spells CTSSLVGEGTNEQFF. The CDR3 region has the DNA TGTACCAGCAGCTTAGTGGGGGAGGGGACAAATGAGCAGTTCTTC.

This clonotype has more than one count but fewer than ten. The V and J genes are TRBV28 and TRBJ2-6, with a possible D match to TRBD2 (5 bases). Looked up from germline, CDR1 is MDHEN and CDR2 is SYDVKM. The length of the CDR3 is 14 residues. Between the trimmed V and J ends, which lost 6 bases and 4 bases, there was a span of 10 bases. The CDR3 region is CASRGGRGANVLTF. The CDR3 DNA is TGTGCCAGCAGGGGCGGGCGAGGGGCCAACGTCCTGACTTTC.

The chain carries TRBV5-6 and TRBJ2-2; 11 positions match TRBD2. From germline, CDR1 is SGHDT and CDR2 YYEEEE. V dropped 5 bases and J dropped 5; count of bases not matched to a gene: 5. The CDR3 is 15 amino acids. The CDR3 bases are TGTGCCAGCAGTTATAGCGGGGGGGCAACCGGGGAGCTGTTTTTT. It yields the protein CASSYSGGATGELFF.

The chain recombines TRBV7-9 with TRBJ1-2; possibly TRBD1 for D (6 bases). V was cut by 2 bases and J by 5 bases, with 15 bases left in between. In germline, CDR1 is SEHNR, CDR2 FQNEAQ (reference sequence). The CDR3 is 15 amino acids. The CDR3 here is CASSLSRDTKYGYTF. In DNA, the CDR3 is TGTGCCAGCAGCTTATCCCGGGACACCAAATATGGCTACACCTTC.

This clonotype was picked up many times. The chain carries TRBV6-1 and TRBJ1-5; no reliable D call. Germline lookup yields CDR1 MNHNS and CDR2 SASEGT. V lost 3 bases and J lost 7, with 10 bases in between. There are 13 residues in the CDR3. The CDR3 spells CASSDTGWQPQHF. CDR3 sequence (DNA): TGTGCCAGCAGTGACACGGGTTGGCAGCCCCAGCATTTT.

This clonotype was picked up a small number of times. The V gene is TRBV13, the J gene TRBJ1-2; 9 bases map to TRBD1. V was clipped by 4 bases and J by 0 bases; unmatched bases: 6. The germline gives CDR1 PRHDT, CDR2 FYEKMQ (reference sequence). The CDR3 loop spans 16 amino acids. CDR3 nucleotides: TGTGCCAGCAGCTCCGGGACAGGGTACTCTAACTATGGCTACACCTTC. Its protein product is CASSSGTGYSNYGYTF.

This clonotype showed up just once. V usage is TRBV15 and J usage is TRBJ1-3; 9 bases agree with TRBD1. After removal of 0 bases from V and 6 bases from J, the junction contained 6 bases not matched to a gene. Germline V CDR1 and CDR2: LNHNV, YYDKDF (reference sequence). This CDR3 spans 16 amino acids. The CDR3 DNA follows: TGTGCCACCAGCAGAGATGGGACAGGGAGAGAAAACACCATATATTTT. Translated: CATSRDGTGRENTIYF.

The CDR3 DNA is TGTGCCAGCAGCCTCCTGGGCAGGGGGCTCTATGGCTACACCTTC. Translated: CASSLLGRGLYGYTF. This sequence joins TRBV12-3 or TRBV12-4 and TRBJ1-2; TRBD1 agrees at 8 bases. Trimming at V came to 6 bases and at J to 4 bases, leaving 10 bases not matched to a gene. This CDR3 spans 15 amino acids.

This clonotype was seen only a few times. The rearrangement links TRBV6-5 to TRBJ2-5; 7 positions match TRBD1. V was pared by 6 bases and J by 4 bases, with 8 bases of the junction left unmatched. The CDR3 covers 14 residues. CDR1 and CDR2 from the germline V gene are MNHEY and SVGAGI. This CDR3 reads CASSQDRERETQYF. The CDR3 nucleotides read TGTGCCAGCAGCCAAGACAGGGAGAGAGAGACCCAGTACTTC.

This clonotype was detected a few times. V usage is TRBV5-1 and J usage is TRBJ2-7, with 12 positions matching TRBD1. The CDR3 runs 15 residues. CDR1 is SGHRS and CDR2 is YFSETQ in the germline V gene. V lost 4 bases and J lost 6; bases outside the gene matches: 8. CDR3 nucleotide sequence: TGCGCCAGCAGCGAGACCGGGACAGGGGGCGGCGAGCAGTACTTC. Translating gives CASSETGTGGGEQYF. Full variable domain (missing parts from reference TRBV5-1 and TRBJ2-7): KAGVTQTPRYLIKTRGQQVTLSCSPISGHRSVSWYQQTPGQGLQFLFEYFSETQRNKGNFPGRFSGRQFSNSRSEMNVSTLELGDSALYLCASSETGTGGGEQYFGPGTRLTVT.

About this clonotype itself: Since a much larger clone is just one base distant, this may be a read error. The V gene is TRBV11-1, the J gene TRBJ2-1, with D unclear. Trimming took off 1 base at V and 10 bases at J, with 14 bases between the two ends. This CDR3 is 14 amino acids long. CDR1 is SGHAT and CDR2 is FQDESV in the germline V gene (reference sequence). DNA for the CDR3: TGTGCCAGCAGCTTAGGAATATTCGTATCCGAGCAGTTCTTC. This gives the protein CASSLGIFVSEQFF.

This clonotype showed up just a few times. The chain recombines TRBV7-6 with TRBJ2-7, with 10 bases fitting TRBD1. Germline V lookup: CDR1 SGHVS, CDR2 FNYEAQ. The CDR3 runs 14 residues. Trimming removed 4 bases from V and 3 bases from J; junction bases left unmatched: 3. CDR3 region: CASSSGQGFYEQYF. The CDR3 bases are TGTGCCAGCAGCTCGGGACAGGGGTTCTACGAGCAGTACTTC.

The J gene is TRBJ2-5, the V gene TRBV5-1; D remains ambiguous. Trimming removed 6 bases from V and 2 bases from J, with 14 bases in between. The CDR3 totals 14 residues. Germline values: CDR1 SGHRS, CDR2 YFSETQ. The CDR3 nucleotides read TGCGCCAGCAACTTTAGGCCCGAACAAGAGACCCAGTACTTC. Protein product: CASNFRPEQETQYF. Using reference TRBV5-1 and TRBJ2-5 for the parts outside the CDR3, the full variable domain is KAGVTQTPRYLIKTRGQQVTLSCSPISGHRSVSWYQQTPGQGLQFLFEYFSETQRNKGNFPGRFSGRQFSNSRSEMNVSTLELGDSALYLCASNFRPEQETQYFGPGTRLLVL.

This clonotype was seen ten or more times. V usage is TRBV6-2 or TRBV6-3 and J usage is TRBJ2-4; D might be TRBD2 (5 bases). CDR1 and CDR2 from the germline V gene are MNHEY and SVGEGT. Trimming took 6 bases from V and 9 from J, leaving 21 bases between them. CDR3 length: 15 amino acids. CDR3 in DNA: TGTGCCAGCAGATCCGATCGATCGCGGAGGAGCATTCAGTACTTC. Translated: CASRSDRSRRSIQYF.

This clonotype was found a few times. The genes are TRBV6-1 and TRBJ1-5, with D perhaps TRBD1 (6 bases). V gave up 6 bases and J gave up 3 bases, with 15 bases separating them. Germline assignment: CDR1 MNHNS and CDR2 SASEGT. This CDR3 has 15 residues. The CDR3 loop reads CASRIKGGFNQPQHF. Written as DNA, the CDR3 is TGTGCCAGCAGAATAAAGGGGGGGTTCAATCAGCCCCAGCATTTT.

V usage is TRBV27 and J usage is TRBJ2-7; the match to TRBD2 covers 7 bases. Germline assignment: CDR1 MNHEY and CDR2 SMNVEV (reference sequence). CDR3 length equals 14 residues. V lost 6 bases to trimming and J lost 4 bases; unmatched junction nucleotides: 9. The CDR3 sequence is CASRVAGEIYEQYF. The CDR3 nucleotides are TGTGCCAGCAGGGTCGCGGGGGAAATTTACGAGCAGTACTTC.

The chain is built from TRBV6-6 and TRBJ2-3; D is possibly TRBD1 (6 bases). The ends were cut back, 0 bases at V and 0 bases at J, with 22 bases in the middle. The CDR3 contains 20 residues. CDR1 MNHNY and CDR2 SVGAGI come from the germline V gene (reference sequence). CDR3 amino acids: CASSYSRVAGVLSSTDTQYF. CDR3 coding DNA: TGTGCCAGCAGTTACTCGAGAGTGGCAGGGGTTCTATCTAGCACAGATACGCAGTATTTT.

The J gene is TRBJ1-3, the V gene TRBV3-1, with 7 bases that match TRBD1. The CDR3 is 17 residues long. CDR1 is LGHDT and CDR2 is YNNKEL in the germline V gene (reference sequence). V shed 4 bases, J shed 1 base, and the junction held 10 bases outside the gene matches. CDR3 nucleotide sequence: TGTGCCAGCAGCCGACGGACAGGCCCGGGATCTGGAAACACCATATATTTT. It translates to CASSRRTGPGSGNTIYF.

This clonotype was recorded once. This chain connects TRBV4-1 to TRBJ2-2; TRBD2 agrees at 9 bases. The CDR3 is 18 amino acids. With V trimmed by 1 base and J by 5 bases, 11 bases remained unmatched. CDR1 is MGHRA and CDR2 is YSYEKL in the germline V gene. The CDR3 DNA reads as TGCGCCAGCAGCCAAGTAAGGCTAGCGGGGCCGGGGACCGGGGAGCTGTTTTTT. Translating it yields CASSQVRLAGPGTGELFF.

This rearrangement joins TRBV28 to TRBJ1-1, with a weak D call TRBD1 (6 bases). This CDR3 contains 17 residues. In germline, CDR1 is MDHEN, CDR2 SYDVKM. V was shortened by 4 bases and J by 1 base, with 19 bases between the two germline ends. In DNA, the CDR3 is TGTGCCAGCAGTTCCCTTTTGAACAGGGTTGAGAACACTGAAGCTTTCTTT. Translating gives CASSSLLNRVENTEAFF.

This clonotype occurred a few times. The V call is TRBV6-1, the J call TRBJ2-3; D may be TRBD2 (7 bases). Germline V gene sequence: CDR1 MNHNS, CDR2 SASEGT. This CDR3 is built from 16 residues. V lost 5 bases and J 2 bases, leaving 17 bases between the germline ends. The CDR3 DNA reads as TGTGCCAGCAGTCAAGAGGGGGGGCGGATCACAGATACGCAGTATTTT. This sequence encodes CASSQEGGRITDTQYF.

Note on this clonotype: The junction shows a germline mismatch at one end, possibly a read error. The chain has TRBV4-2 and TRBJ2-3; D perhaps matches TRBD1 (6 bases). The CDR3 is 17 residues long. Germline values: CDR1 LGHNA, CDR2 YNFKEQ. This chain's CDR3 is CASSQEQGFWHTDTQYF. As DNA, the CDR3 is TGCGCCAGCAGCCAAGAACAGGGTTTCTGGCACACAGATACGCAGTATTTT.

This clonotype was counted ten times or more. The chain carries TRBV7-9 and TRBJ1-1; no clear D. Germline V CDR1 and CDR2: SEHNR, FQNEAQ (reference sequence). The CDR3 is made up of 13 amino acids. V shed 1 base and J shed 3 bases, with 6 bases lying between them. CDR3 coding DNA: TGTGCCAGCAGCTTAGACCGTGACACTGAAGCTTTCTTT. It is translated as CASSLDRDTEAFF.

J is TRBJ2-6 and V is TRBV19; 7 bases are shared with TRBD1. J lost 0 bases, V lost 6 bases, and 5 bases had no gene match. This CDR3 is 16 amino acids long. Germline CDR1 reads LNHDA; CDR2 reads SQIVND (reference sequence). The CDR3 reads CASRGQDDSGANVLTF. DNA of the CDR3: TGTGCCAGTAGAGGACAGGACGACTCTGGGGCCAACGTCCTGACTTTC.

The sample holds a few counts of this clonotype. V gene TRBV6-1 combines with J gene TRBJ1-1, with D perhaps matching TRBD1 (6 bases). V shed 4 bases and J shed 8 bases, with 8 bases lying between them. Per the germline V gene, CDR1 is MNHNS and CDR2 is SASEGT. The CDR3 is 11 residues long. Written as DNA, the CDR3 is TGTGCCAGCAGTGGACAGGTCGAAGCTTTCTTT. Residues: CASSGQVEAFF.